This T cell receptor beta chain appears in the sequencing data of a study of read filtering for tumor transcriptome and immune sequencing. Whole-study context: By R-ISS, stages I, II and III held about 8, 15 and 7 patients. Per sample, TCR-region reads ranged about 4.05 to 10.27 million by IR-seq, 85 to 1273 by RNA-seq. DNase treatment preceded whole-transcriptome library preparation. Study outcomes and limitations: In IR-seq, single-read clonotypes were roughly 80% of clonotypes but approximately 3.5% of reads.

Molecular barcoded adaptors covering alpha/delta and beta/gamma chains were used on about 390 ng RNA. TCRdb fed the reads into MiXCR, producing one record per CDR3 protein. The profile shows fewer than 75,000 distinct CDR3 sequences, around a fifth of them singletons. Germline V gene data show CDR1 as SGHRS and CDR2 as YFSETQ. The CDR3 runs 16 residues. On this clonotype itself: The antigen is unknown. Compared with germline, one end of the junction differs, possibly owing to a read error.

The source is a donor at least 40 years old with multiple myeloma. This chain links TRBV5-1 with TRBJ1-1; 10 bases are shared with TRBD1. Source material: a population of CD138-negative cells sorted from bone marrow. The CDR3 DNA reads as TGCGTCAGCAACTTCGCCGGGACAGGGGATTTCGCTGAAGCTTTCTTT. This encodes CVSNFAGTGDFAEAFF.